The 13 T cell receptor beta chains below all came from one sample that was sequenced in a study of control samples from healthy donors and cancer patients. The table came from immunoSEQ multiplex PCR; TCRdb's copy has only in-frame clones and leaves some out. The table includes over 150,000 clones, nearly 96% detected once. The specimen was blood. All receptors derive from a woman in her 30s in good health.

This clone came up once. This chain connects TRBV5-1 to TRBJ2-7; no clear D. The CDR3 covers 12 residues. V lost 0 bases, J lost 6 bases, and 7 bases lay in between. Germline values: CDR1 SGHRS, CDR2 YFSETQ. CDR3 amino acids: CASSLVDFEQYF. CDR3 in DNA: TGCGCCAGCAGCTTGGTGGATTTCGAGCAGTACTTC.

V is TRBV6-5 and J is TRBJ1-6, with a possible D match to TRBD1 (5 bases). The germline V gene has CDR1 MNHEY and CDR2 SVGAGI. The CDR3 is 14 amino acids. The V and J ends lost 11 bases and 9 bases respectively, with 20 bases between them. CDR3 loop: CAVQRGREVSPLHF. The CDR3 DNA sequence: TGTGCCGTACAGAGGGGCAGGGAGGTTTCACCCCTCCACTTT.

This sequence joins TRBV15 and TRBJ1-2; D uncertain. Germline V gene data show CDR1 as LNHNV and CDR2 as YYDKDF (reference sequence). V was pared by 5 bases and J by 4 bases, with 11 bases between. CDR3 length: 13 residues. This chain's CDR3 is CATSQTPGYGYTF. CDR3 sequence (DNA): TGTGCCACCAGCCAGACCCCAGGCTATGGCTACACCTTC.

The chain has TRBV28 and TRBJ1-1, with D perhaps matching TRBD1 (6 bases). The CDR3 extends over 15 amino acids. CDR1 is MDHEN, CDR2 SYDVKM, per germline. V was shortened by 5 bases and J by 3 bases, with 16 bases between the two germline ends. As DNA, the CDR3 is TGTGCCAGCAGTCTTGGGGGGGCGAGGGACACTGAAGCTTTCTTT. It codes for CASSLGGARDTEAFF.

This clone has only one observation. The CDR3 bases are TGTGCCAGCAGCGGCCCGACAGGGATCTATGGCTACACCTTC. Translation: CASSGPTGIYGYTF. The chain recombines TRBV13 with TRBJ1-2; 7 nucleotides align to TRBD1. CDR1 and CDR2 (germline): PRHDT, FYEKMQ (reference sequence). V gave up 5 bases and J gave up 4 bases; unmatched junction bases: 7. CDR3 length equals 14 residues.

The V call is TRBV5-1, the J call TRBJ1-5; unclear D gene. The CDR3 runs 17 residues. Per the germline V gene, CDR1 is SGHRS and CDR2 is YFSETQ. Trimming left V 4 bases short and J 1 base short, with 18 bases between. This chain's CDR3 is CASSPDGRTGSNQPQHF. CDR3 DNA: TGCGCCAGCAGCCCCGATGGACGGACGGGAAGCAATCAGCCCCAGCATTTT. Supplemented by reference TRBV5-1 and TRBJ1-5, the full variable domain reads KAGVTQTPRYLIKTRGQQVTLSCSPISGHRSVSWYQQTPGQGLQFLFEYFSETQRNKGNFPGRFSGRQFSNSRSEMNVSTLELGDSALYLCASSPDGRTGSNQPQHFGDGTRLSIL.

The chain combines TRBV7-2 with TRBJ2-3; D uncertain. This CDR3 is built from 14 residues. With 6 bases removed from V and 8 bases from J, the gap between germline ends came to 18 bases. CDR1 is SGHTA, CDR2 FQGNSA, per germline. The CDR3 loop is CASSFLTSHATQYF. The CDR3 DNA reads TGTGCCAGCAGTTTCTTGACGAGTCACGCTACGCAGTATTTT.

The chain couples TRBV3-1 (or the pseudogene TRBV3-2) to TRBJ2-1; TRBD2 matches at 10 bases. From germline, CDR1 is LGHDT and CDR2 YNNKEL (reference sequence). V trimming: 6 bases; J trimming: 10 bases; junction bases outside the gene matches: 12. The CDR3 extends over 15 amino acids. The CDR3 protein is CASSLSGRPLGEQFF. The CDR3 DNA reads TGTGCCAGCAGTCTTAGCGGGAGGCCACTCGGAGAGCAGTTCTTC.

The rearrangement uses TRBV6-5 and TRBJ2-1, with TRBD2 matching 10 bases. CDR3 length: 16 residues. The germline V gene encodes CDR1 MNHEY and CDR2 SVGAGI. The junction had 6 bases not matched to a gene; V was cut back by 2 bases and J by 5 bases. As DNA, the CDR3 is TGTGCCAGCAGTTACCTAACTAGCGGGGTTAACAATGAGCAGTTCTTC. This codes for CASSYLTSGVNNEQFF.

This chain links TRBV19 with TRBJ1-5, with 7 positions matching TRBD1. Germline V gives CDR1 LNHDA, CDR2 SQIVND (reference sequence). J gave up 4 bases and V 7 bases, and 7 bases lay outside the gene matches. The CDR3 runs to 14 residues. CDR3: CASNVQGTNQPQHF. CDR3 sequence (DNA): TGTGCCAGTAACGTACAGGGGACGAATCAGCCCCAGCATTTT.

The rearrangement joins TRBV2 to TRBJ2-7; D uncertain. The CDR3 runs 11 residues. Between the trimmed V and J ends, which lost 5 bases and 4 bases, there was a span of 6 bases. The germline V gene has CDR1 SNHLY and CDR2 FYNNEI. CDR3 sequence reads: CASSLGYEQYF. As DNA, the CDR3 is TGTGCCAGCAGTCTCGGATACGAGCAGTACTTC.

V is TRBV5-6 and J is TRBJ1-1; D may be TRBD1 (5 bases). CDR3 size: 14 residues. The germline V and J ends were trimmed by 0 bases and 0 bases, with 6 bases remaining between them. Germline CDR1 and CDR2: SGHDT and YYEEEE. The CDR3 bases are TGTGCCAGCAGCTTGGGCAGGGTGAACACTGAAGCTTTCTTT. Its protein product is CASSLGRVNTEAFF.

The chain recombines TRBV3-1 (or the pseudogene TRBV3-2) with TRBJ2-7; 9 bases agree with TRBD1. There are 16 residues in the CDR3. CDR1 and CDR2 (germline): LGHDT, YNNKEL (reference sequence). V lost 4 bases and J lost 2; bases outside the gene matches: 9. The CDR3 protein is CASSPRGQGNPYEQYF. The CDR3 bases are TGTGCCAGCAGCCCCCGGGGACAGGGTAACCCCTACGAGCAGTACTTC.